The clone carrying this TCR beta chain was detected only once. Its antigen is still unknown. Primers used in a second PCR of about 7 to 12 cycles were a sample-barcoded 5' primer and a J-beta primer mix. TCRdb used MiXCR to reprocess the 5' RACE reads, holding one entry per CDR3 protein. This sample has 2 million or so distinct CDR3 sequences; 49% occur once, and the top ten carry over 2%. The data belong to a study of blood T cells in healthy people across ages. Turning to the study itself: Template switching captured about one barcoded beta molecule per two T cells.

Study-wide points: Because donor CMV status was unknown, expanded clonotype changes were possibly confounded. Among T cells, TCR beta diversity per million cells dropped roughly linearly as age rose. Diversity was higher, and naive CD4+ cells more numerous, in long-lived donors than in aged donors.

Germline CDR1 reads SGHKS; CDR2 reads YYEKEE (reference sequence). The CDR3 extends over 15 amino acids. V dropped 1 base and J dropped 0 bases, with 11 bases sitting between them. Material: blood. The chain uses TRBV5-5 and TRBJ2-7; D remains unclear. The sequence derives from a woman between 35 and 50 years old in good health. Written as DNA, the CDR3 is TGTGCCAGCAGCTTGAGACGGGCAAGCTCCTACGAGCAGTACTTC. This codes for CASSLRRASSYEQYF.